This entry lists 32 T cell receptor beta chains sequenced from one sample in a study of PD-L1 blockade in urothelial cancer (TCRdb year 2017). Library preparation employed the immunoSEQ multiplex PCR assay. TCRdb obtained this table from immuneACCESS and retained in-frame rearrangements with V and J assigned. These tables miss some clones; where compared with another copy, unresolved V genes account for less than half of the shortfall, and the remainder is unexplained. The sample table contains tens of thousands of clones; only one count was recorded for around 76% of them. 9.5% of the sample rests with the top ten. Sequencing used PBMCs, obtained around atezolizumab (anti-PD-L1) treatment. The receptors shown here come from a man aged 65 to 85 with urothelial cancer.

The rearrangement joins TRBV7-6 to TRBJ2-2, with D perhaps TRBD2 (5 bases). The CDR3 loop spans 15 amino acids. V was trimmed by 5 bases and J by 7 bases, leaving 17 bases between them. Germline V gene lookup returns CDR1 SGHVS and CDR2 FNYEAQ. The CDR3 region has the DNA TGTGCCAGCAGCCGAGGGCGGCTCAATTACGGGGAGCTGTTTTTT. Translated: CASSRGRLNYGELFF.

This chain joins TRBV19 and TRBJ1-2, with D perhaps matching TRBD1 (6 bases). CDR1 is LNHDA and CDR2 is SQIVND in the germline V gene (reference sequence). There are 15 residues in the CDR3. V lost 10 bases, J lost 4 bases, and 22 bases lay in between. CDR3 residues: CATAQGQGSIYGYTF. The CDR3 DNA follows: TGTGCCACTGCTCAGGGCCAGGGGAGTATCTATGGCTACACCTTC.

CDR3 sequence (DNA): TGCGCCAGCAGCCAAGAGCAGGGAATGTCTGATGGCTACACCTTC. Translating it yields CASSQEQGMSDGYTF. J is TRBJ1-2 and V is TRBV4-1, with D maybe TRBD1 (5 bases). This CDR3 contains 15 residues. CDR1 is MGHRA and CDR2 is YSYEKL in the germline V gene. V lost 0 bases and J lost 6, with 14 bases in between.

This chain links TRBV25-1 with TRBJ2-7; D gene uncertain. Per germline, CDR1 MGHDK and CDR2 SYGVNS. The V gene lost 2 bases and the J gene lost 0 bases, with 8 bases spanning the gap. The CDR3 is 14 residues long. CDR3 in DNA: TGTGCCAGCAGTGAACAGCGAAACTCCTACGAGCAGTACTTC. Translation gives CASSEQRNSYEQYF.

CDR3 sequence (DNA): TGTGCCAGCAGCCCCGGACAGGGGGGCACTGAAGCTTTCTTT. Its protein is CASSPGQGGTEAFF. V is TRBV5-4 and J is TRBJ1-1; 10 bases are a match to TRBD1. CDR1 is SGHNT and CDR2 is YYREEE in the germline V gene (reference sequence). V gave up 4 bases and J gave up 4 bases; unmatched junction bases: 4. The length of the CDR3 is 14 residues.

This chain uses TRBV15 with TRBJ2-1, with D possibly TRBD1 on 6 matching bases. The germline CDR1 and CDR2 sequences are LNHNV and YYDKDF (reference sequence). CDR3 size: 17 residues. V was trimmed by 1 base and J by 4 bases, leaving 17 bases between them. The CDR3 sequence is CATSRGQGGVGYNEQFF. The CDR3 DNA reads TGTGCCACCAGCAGAGGACAAGGGGGAGTGGGATACAATGAGCAGTTCTTC.

The rearrangement links TRBV7-2 to TRBJ1-1; a weak D match, TRBD1 (5 bases). Trimming left V 1 base short and J 4 bases short, with 13 bases between. Germline CDR1 and CDR2: SGHTA and FQGNSA. This CDR3 is built from 15 residues. The CDR3 DNA reads as TGTGCCAGCAGCTTAGAGGCAGGGAAAGGCACTGAAGCTTTCTTT. Amino acids: CASSLEAGKGTEAFF.

This sequence joins TRBV7-2 and TRBJ1-5, with D possibly TRBD1 on 5 matching bases. Trimming pared 5 bases from V and 7 bases from J, leaving 15 bases between. CDR1 is SGHTA, CDR2 FQGNSA, per germline. The CDR3 consists of 14 residues. CDR3 coding DNA: TGTGCCAGCAGCCCTATGGGGGGTCGACAGCCCCAGCATTTT. Amino acid sequence: CASSPMGGRQPQHF.

Regarding this clone: Distinct nucleotide sequences in the sample also encode this CDR3. This chain joins TRBV6-1 and TRBJ2-7, with TRBD1 identical over 9 bases. Germline V gene data show CDR1 as MNHNS and CDR2 as SASEGT. V shed 6 bases and J 4 bases; nucleotides not matched to a gene: 7. The CDR3 totals 14 residues. CDR3 loop: CASSPGQGRYEQYF. CDR3 nucleotide sequence: TGTGCCAGCAGCCCAGGACAGGGGAGGTACGAGCAGTACTTC.

V usage is TRBV4-2 and J usage is TRBJ1-2; TRBD1 matches 9 bases. V was clipped by 0 bases and J by 3 bases; unmatched bases: 8. Germline CDR1 reads LGHNA; CDR2 reads YNFKEQ. CDR3 length equals 17 residues. CDR3 in DNA: TGTGCCAGCAGCCAAGAGCGGGACAGGGACGATTACTATGGCTACACCTTC. It encodes CASSQERDRDDYYGYTF.

The rearrangement uses TRBV5-4 and TRBJ2-7; 10 nucleotides match TRBD1. Unmatched junction bases numbered 6, after V lost 5 bases and J lost 4 bases. CDR1 is SGHNT, CDR2 YYREEE, per germline (reference sequence). The CDR3 consists of 14 residues. The DNA for the CDR3 is TGTGCCAGCAGTCGGACAGGGGGTGGGTACGAGCAGTACTTC. Translation: CASSRTGGGYEQYF.

In this sample, this clone turned up once. The genes are TRBV6-1 and TRBJ2-7; D gene unclear. Trimming cost V 3 bases and J 2 bases, with 8 bases left between them. Germline loops: CDR1 MNHNS, CDR2 SASEGT. The CDR3 totals 13 residues. The CDR3 sequence: CASSDRFTYEQYF. CDR3 sequence (DNA): TGTGCCAGCAGTGACAGGTTCACCTACGAGCAGTACTTC.

J is TRBJ1-2 and V is TRBV5-7, with a tentative D call TRBD1 (6 bases). TRBV5-7 is noted as an ORF with a role that remains uncertain. V was cut by 3 bases and J by 1 base, with 10 bases left in between. This CDR3 is 14 amino acids long. The DNA for the CDR3 is TGTGCCAGCAGCTGGACAGTCCGTAACTATGGCTACACCTTC. Residues: CASSWTVRNYGYTF.

The chain joins TRBV18 to TRBJ2-7; D is ambiguous. The CDR3 contains 14 residues. V shed 2 bases and J shed 0 bases, with 8 bases lying between them. Germline V gene data show CDR1 as KGHSH and CDR2 as LQKENI. The CDR3 here is CASSPETGSYEQYF. DNA for the CDR3: TGTGCCAGCTCACCAGAGACTGGCTCCTACGAGCAGTACTTC.

V is TRBV7-2 and J is TRBJ2-5; TRBD2 might be the D (7 bases). CDR3 length equals 15 residues. V lost 7 bases and J 4 bases, leaving 19 bases between the germline ends. Germline values: CDR1 SGHTA, CDR2 FQGNSA. In DNA, the CDR3 is TGTGCCAGCATCCCCGGGGGGCGGGAGATAGAGACCCAGTACTTC. This codes for CASIPGGREIETQYF.

This clone was observed a few times. The CDR3 DNA follows: TGCGCCAGCAGCCAAGATAGCTATAGCAATCAGCCCCAGCATTTT. Residues: CASSQDSYSNQPQHF. The rearrangement joins TRBV4-3 to TRBJ1-5; D is undetermined. The CDR3 is 15 residues long. Germline CDR1 reads LGHNA; CDR2 reads YSLEER. Trimming stripped 0 bases from V and 0 bases from J, with 6 bases between.

V usage is TRBV11-1 and J usage is TRBJ1-1; 8 nucleotides align to TRBD1. The CDR3 totals 19 residues. Germline V gives CDR1 SGHAT, CDR2 FQDESV (reference sequence). V shed 1 base, J shed 4 bases, and the junction held 17 bases outside the gene matches. The CDR3 region is CASSLGTLDRDGWSTEAFF. The CDR3 nucleotides are TGTGCCAGCAGCTTAGGGACCTTGGACAGGGACGGGTGGAGCACTGAAGCTTTCTTT. The full variable domain, its missing parts supplied by reference TRBV11-1 and TRBJ1-1, is EAEVAQSPRYKITEKSQAVAFWCDPISGHATLYWYRQILGQGPELLVQFQDESVVDDSQLPKDRFSAERLKGVDSTLKIQPAELGDSAMYLCASSLGTLDRDGWSTEAFFGQGTRLTVV.

The CDR3 spells CASSVEGGRGYTF. The CDR3 DNA sequence: TGTGCCAGCAGCGTAGAGGGGGGGCGAGGCTACACCTTC. V is TRBV9 and J is TRBJ1-2; possible D gene TRBD1, 6 bases. The CDR3 is made up of 13 amino acids. The ends were cut back, 0 bases at V and 8 bases at J, with 11 bases in the middle. Germline V gene data show CDR1 as SGDLS and CDR2 as YYNGEE.

This clone was found once. The genes are TRBV5-1 and TRBJ2-7; perhaps TRBD1 as D (5 bases). CDR3 length equals 15 residues. Germline CDR1 SGHRS, CDR2 YFSETQ. The ends were cut back, 4 bases at V and 5 bases at J, with 19 bases in the middle. The DNA for the CDR3 is TGCGCCAGCAGCCCAAGGACCCAAACCAGGGACGAGCAGTACTTC. Translated, it gives CASSPRTQTRDEQYF.

The V call is TRBV10-2, the J call TRBJ2-3; 11 bases match TRBD2. CDR3 length: 15 amino acids. Germline trimming cut 9 bases from V and 1 base from J; bases unmatched to any gene: 6. CDR1 is WSHSY and CDR2 is SAAADI in the germline V gene. The CDR3 here is CASTGLAVGTDTQYF. The CDR3 DNA reads TGCGCCAGTACGGGACTAGCGGTCGGCACAGATACGCAGTATTTT.

The chain employs TRBV7-9 and TRBJ2-1, with D perhaps TRBD1 (6 bases). This CDR3 has 15 residues. Germline V gene sequence: CDR1 SEHNR, CDR2 FQNEAQ (reference sequence). The ends were cut back, 0 bases at V and 8 bases at J, with 14 bases in the middle. CDR3 amino acids: CASSLAVGALDEQFF. Written as DNA, the CDR3 is TGTGCCAGCAGCTTAGCGGTGGGGGCGCTTGATGAGCAGTTCTTC.

This clone was seen just once. The rearrangement links TRBV18 to TRBJ2-1; 7 bases align to TRBD1. Germline assignment: CDR1 KGHSH and CDR2 LQKENI. V trimming: 4 bases; J trimming: 9 bases; junction bases outside the gene matches: 3. The CDR3 consists of 12 residues. CDR3 protein: CASSQGAREQFF. The CDR3 DNA reads as TGTGCCAGCTCACAGGGGGCGCGTGAGCAGTTCTTC.

The J gene is TRBJ1-2, the V gene TRBV25-1, with TRBD1 matching 8 bases. V trimming: 7 bases; J trimming: 5 bases; junction bases outside the gene matches: 6. This CDR3 has 13 amino acids. In germline, CDR1 is MGHDK, CDR2 SYGVNS. The CDR3 DNA reads TGTGCCAGCACAGGGGGCGCGGGGTATGGCTACACCTTC. Residues: CASTGGAGYGYTF.

This clone appeared a few times. The rearrangement links TRBV6-5 to TRBJ2-3, with D perhaps TRBD2 (6 bases). Germline V gene data show CDR1 as MNHEY and CDR2 as SVGAGI. This CDR3 is built from 15 residues. Trimming removed 4 bases from V and 1 base from J, with 12 bases in between. As DNA, the CDR3 is TGTGCCAGCAGTTCCCCTGCGGGGCGCACAGATACGCAGTATTTT. This encodes CASSSPAGRTDTQYF.

This clone was observed a single time. This chain links TRBV4-1 with TRBJ2-4, with TRBD1 matching 7 bases. CDR3 size: 16 residues. V shed 0 bases and J 4 bases; nucleotides not matched to a gene: 6. Germline CDR1 MGHRA, CDR2 YSYEKL. The CDR3 loop is CASSQEGFRGKNIQYF. CDR3 in DNA: TGCGCCAGCAGCCAAGAAGGTTTCAGGGGGAAAAACATTCAGTACTTC.

The chain is built from TRBV10-3 and TRBJ2-7; 9 bases align to TRBD1. The CDR3 has 15 residues. V lost 6 bases, J lost 1 base, and 7 bases stayed unmatched. Germline CDR1 is ENHRY and CDR2 is SYGVKD. The CDR3 spells CAIRDGQGLSYEQYF. The CDR3 nucleotides read TGTGCCATCAGGGACGGACAGGGGCTTTCCTACGAGCAGTACTTC.

The J gene is TRBJ1-1, the V gene TRBV6-1, with D perhaps TRBD1 (6 bases). Deletions cut 5 bases from V and 1 base from J, with 8 bases between. The CDR3 totals 13 residues. CDR1 and CDR2 from the germline V gene are MNHNS and SASEGT. CDR3 nucleotides: TGTGCCAGCAGTCAGACAGGGAACACTGAAGCTTTCTTT. It yields the protein CASSQTGNTEAFF.

This clone was seen a few times. This sequence joins TRBV27 and TRBJ1-3, with D perhaps matching TRBD1 (5 bases). V shed 2 bases and J shed 4 bases, with 12 bases lying between them. The V gene's germline CDR1 is MNHEY and CDR2 SMNVEV (reference sequence). This CDR3 is 15 amino acids long. Here the CDR3 DNA reads TGTGCCAGCAGTTTAGGGCGGGGCGGGGGAAACACCATATATTTT. Translated, it gives CASSLGRGGGNTIYF.

This chain joins TRBV11-2 and TRBJ1-6; D remains ambiguous. V gave up 4 bases and J gave up 7 bases, with 11 bases separating them. The CDR3 is 14 amino acids. Germline CDR1 is SGHAT and CDR2 is FQNNGV. In DNA, the CDR3 is TGTGCCAGCAGCTCAAACGGGGAAAATTCACCCCTCCACTTT. It specifies CASSSNGENSPLHF.

This clone appeared a single time. V and J are TRBV19 and TRBJ1-2; TRBD1 agrees at 10 bases. The CDR3 is 14 residues long. V lost 9 bases to trimming and J lost 8 bases; unmatched junction nucleotides: 12. CDR1 and CDR2 (germline): LNHDA, SQIVND (reference sequence). In DNA, the CDR3 is TGTGCCAGCATTCCGGGACAGGGGTTGGAAGGCTACACCTTC. Translation: CASIPGQGLEGYTF. The full variable domain, with the rest looked up from reference TRBV19 and TRBJ1-2, is DGGITQSPKYLFRKEGQNVTLSCEQNLNHDAMYWYRQDPGQGLRLIYYSQIVNDFQKGDIAEGYSVSREKKESFPLTVTSAQKNPTAFYLCASIPGQGLEGYTFGSGTRLTVV.

The gene calls are TRBV5-4 and TRBJ1-1; D call uncertain. V dropped 2 bases and J dropped 0 bases, with 11 bases sitting between them. Germline V gives CDR1 SGHNT, CDR2 YYREEE (reference sequence). The length of the CDR3 is 15 residues. The CDR3 reads CASSFAQPMNTEAFF. CDR3 DNA sequence: TGTGCCAGCAGCTTCGCACAGCCTATGAACACTGAAGCTTTCTTT. The full variable domain, its missing parts supplied by reference TRBV5-4 and TRBJ1-1, is ETGVTQSPTHLIKTRGQQVTLRCSSQSGHNTVSWYQQALGQGPQFIFQYYREEENGRGNFPPRFSGLQFPNYSSELNVNALELDDSALYLCASSFAQPMNTEAFFGQGTRLTVV.

The V gene is TRBV19, the J gene TRBJ1-5, with D possibly being TRBD1 (6 bases). Germline V lookup: CDR1 LNHDA, CDR2 SQIVND (reference sequence). The CDR3 spans 15 residues. Trimming stripped 5 bases from V and 6 bases from J, with 17 bases between. CDR3 residues: CASSFPPGHVQPQHF. CDR3 nucleotide sequence: TGTGCCAGTAGTTTCCCACCGGGACACGTTCAGCCCCAGCATTTT.